Below are 13 T cell receptor beta chains sequenced from a single sample in a study of T cell responses to AZD1222 COVID-19 vaccine. Here immunoSEQ multiplex PCR was the method, and the copy in TCRdb shows in-frame clones only, minus some. The data show 150,000 to 160,000 clones, 90% seen once. The sequencing used peripheral blood, collected 28 days after the second AZD1222 dose. These TCRs come from an adult who received the AZD1222 COVID-19 vaccine.

The rearrangement joins TRBV5-8 to TRBJ1-5; TRBD1 matches 9 bases. J lost 2 bases, V lost 4 bases, and 7 bases had no gene match. CDR1 is SGHTS, CDR2 YDEGEE, per germline. This CDR3 contains 16 residues. CDR3 nucleotide sequence: TGTGCCAGCAGCCGAGGGGACAGGGTCGGCAATCAGCCCCAGCATTTT. Its translation: CASSRGDRVGNQPQHF.

The CDR3 region is CAWSVAEVGPQHF. CDR3 coding DNA: TGTGCCTGGAGTGTTGCAGAGGTCGGGCCCCAGCATTTT. The rearrangement links TRBV30 to TRBJ1-5; D ambiguous. The V end was cut by 0 bases, the J end by 9 bases, with 12 bases between. This CDR3 region has 13 residues. The germline CDR1 and CDR2 sequences are GTSNPN and SVGIG (reference sequence). Variable domain in full (rest from reference TRBV30 and TRBJ1-5): SQTIHQWPATLVQPVGSPLSLECTVEGTSNPNLYWYRQAAGRGLQLLFYSVGIGQISSEVPQNLSASRPQDRQFILSSKKLLLSDSGFYLCAWSVAEVGPQHFGDGTRLSIL.

The chain has TRBV5-8 and TRBJ1-2, with 8 bases aligning to TRBD1. Germline trimming cut 5 bases from V and 4 bases from J; bases unmatched to any gene: 10. Germline V CDR1 and CDR2: SGHTS, YDEGEE. The length of the CDR3 is 15 residues. The CDR3 DNA sequence: TGTGCCAGCAGGTGGAGCAGGGGGCTAGGCTATGGCTACACCTTC. It specifies CASRWSRGLGYGYTF.

The chain joins TRBV19 to TRBJ2-1, with D hard to call. This CDR3 contains 15 residues. V gave up 0 bases and J gave up 7 bases, with 13 bases separating them. The V gene's germline CDR1 is LNHDA and CDR2 SQIVND (reference sequence). The CDR3 nucleotides read TGTGCCAGTAGTATAGATATCCTTAGTAGTAATGAGCAGTTCTTC. This gives the protein CASSIDILSSNEQFF.

The chain is built from TRBV11-2 and TRBJ2-6; D gene uncertain. V lost 4 bases, J lost 2 bases, and 12 bases lay in between. CDR3 length: 16 residues. CDR1 is SGHAT, CDR2 FQNNGV, per germline. As DNA, the CDR3 is TGTGCCAGCAGCTCGCCCATCAGAACTGGGGCCAACGTCCTGACTTTC. It specifies CASSSPIRTGANVLTF.

The chain recombines TRBV5-1 with TRBJ2-7; D is unclear. This CDR3 is 13 amino acids long. Deletions cut 4 bases from V and 4 bases from J, with 12 bases between. The V gene's germline CDR1 is SGHRS and CDR2 YFSETQ. Written as DNA, the CDR3 is TGCGCCAGCAGCGAAGCGAACTATTACGAGCAGTACTTC. Residues: CASSEANYYEQYF.

This chain links TRBV28 with TRBJ1-5; D possibly corresponds to TRBD1 (5 bases). CDR1 MDHEN and CDR2 SYDVKM come from the germline V gene. The CDR3 runs to 17 residues. The germline V and J ends were trimmed by 1 base and 0 bases, with 13 bases remaining between them. CDR3 sequence: CASSLYLGDSSNQPQHF. For the CDR3, the DNA is TGTGCCAGCAGTTTATATCTCGGCGACAGTAGCAATCAGCCCCAGCATTTT.

The chain couples TRBV28 to TRBJ2-1, with D hard to call. CDR3 length equals 11 residues. The V gene lost 5 bases and the J gene lost 4 bases, with 3 bases spanning the gap. Germline V gene sequence: CDR1 MDHEN, CDR2 SYDVKM. CDR3 DNA sequence: TGTGCCAGCAGTACTTACAATGAGCAGTTCTTC. Its translation is CASSTYNEQFF. Full variable domain (rest looked up from reference TRBV28 and TRBJ2-1): DVKVTQSSRYLVKRTGEKVFLECVQDMDHENMFWYRQDPGLGLRLIYFSYDVKMKEKGDIPEGYSVSREKKERFSLILESASTNQTSMYLCASSTYNEQFFGPGTRLTVL.

The V call is TRBV2, the J call TRBJ2-7; possible D gene TRBD2, 6 bases. The CDR3 has 15 residues. The ends were cut back, 2 bases at V and 6 bases at J, with 17 bases in the middle. Germline V gene sequence: CDR1 SNHLY, CDR2 FYNNEI. This chain's CDR3 is CASSERLAQQPEQYF. The CDR3 bases are TGTGCCAGCAGTGAAAGGCTAGCGCAACAACCCGAGCAGTACTTC.

This chain joins TRBV27 and TRBJ1-1; 8 nucleotides line up with TRBD1. The CDR3 runs to 12 residues. The V segment lost 5 bases and the J segment 12 bases; nucleotides outside the gene matches: 8. Germline V lookup: CDR1 MNHEY, CDR2 SMNVEV (reference sequence). This CDR3 reads CASSLSTGETFF. Written as DNA, the CDR3 is TGTGCCAGCAGTCTTTCGACAGGGGAAACTTTCTTT.

The CDR3 DNA follows: TGTGCCAGCAGCTTGAGGTCCGGTTTTTTCTATGGCTACACCTTC. Protein product: CASSLRSGFFYGYTF. V is TRBV5-8 and J is TRBJ1-2; no clear D gene. The germline gives CDR1 SGHTS, CDR2 YDEGEE. The CDR3 covers 15 residues. V was cut by 1 base and J by 4 bases, with 14 bases left in between.

This chain connects TRBV4-1 to TRBJ1-2; D unresolved. V was pared by 0 bases and J by 8 bases, with 13 bases between. The germline CDR1 and CDR2 sequences are MGHRA and YSYEKL. The CDR3 loop spans 14 amino acids. The CDR3 DNA is TGCGCCAGCAGCCAAGATAAGGCGGGGTGGGGCTACACCTTC. Protein sequence: CASSQDKAGWGYTF.

This chain joins TRBV5-4 and TRBJ2-1; 8 positions match TRBD1. Germline V lookup: CDR1 SGHNT, CDR2 YYREEE (reference sequence). Trimming at V came to 0 bases and at J to 3 bases, leaving 5 bases not matched to a gene. The CDR3 has 16 residues. The CDR3: CASSLGGQENYNEQFF. As DNA, the CDR3 is TGTGCCAGCAGCTTGGGGGGACAGGAGAACTACAATGAGCAGTTCTTC.